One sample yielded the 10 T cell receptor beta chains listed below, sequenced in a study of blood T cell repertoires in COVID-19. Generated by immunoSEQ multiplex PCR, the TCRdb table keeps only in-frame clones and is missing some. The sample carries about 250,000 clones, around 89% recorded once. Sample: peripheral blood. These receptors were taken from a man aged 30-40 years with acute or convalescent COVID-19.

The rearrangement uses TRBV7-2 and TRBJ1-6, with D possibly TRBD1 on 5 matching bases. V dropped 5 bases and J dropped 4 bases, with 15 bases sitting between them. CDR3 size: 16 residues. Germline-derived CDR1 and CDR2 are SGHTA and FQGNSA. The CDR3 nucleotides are TGTGCCAGCAGCGTTTCTCCGGGACTTTATAATTCACCCCTCCACTTT. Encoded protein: CASSVSPGLYNSPLHF.

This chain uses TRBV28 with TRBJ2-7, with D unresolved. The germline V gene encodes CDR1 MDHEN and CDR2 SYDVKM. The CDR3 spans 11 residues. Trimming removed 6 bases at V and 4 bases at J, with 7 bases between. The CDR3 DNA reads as TGTGCCAGCAGCCACAGATACGAGCAGTACTTC. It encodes CASSHRYEQYF.

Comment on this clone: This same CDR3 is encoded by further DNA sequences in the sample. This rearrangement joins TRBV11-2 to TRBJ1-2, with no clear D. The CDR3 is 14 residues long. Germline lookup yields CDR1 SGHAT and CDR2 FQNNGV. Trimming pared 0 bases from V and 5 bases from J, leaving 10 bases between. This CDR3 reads CASSLDRLSYGYTF. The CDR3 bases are TGTGCCAGCAGCTTAGATCGACTTTCTTATGGCTACACCTTC.

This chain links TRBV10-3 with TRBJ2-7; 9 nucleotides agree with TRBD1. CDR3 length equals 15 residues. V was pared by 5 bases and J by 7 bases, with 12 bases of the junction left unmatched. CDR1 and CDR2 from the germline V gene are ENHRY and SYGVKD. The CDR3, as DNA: TGTGCCATCAGTAAGGCAGGACAGGGGTTTGGGGAGCAGTACTTC. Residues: CAISKAGQGFGEQYF.

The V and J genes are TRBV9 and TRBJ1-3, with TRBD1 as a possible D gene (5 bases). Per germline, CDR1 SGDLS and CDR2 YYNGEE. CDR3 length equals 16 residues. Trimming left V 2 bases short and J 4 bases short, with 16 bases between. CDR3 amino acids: CASSVLPSGPGNTIYF. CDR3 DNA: TGTGCCAGCAGCGTTCTCCCCTCAGGGCCAGGAAACACCATATATTTT.

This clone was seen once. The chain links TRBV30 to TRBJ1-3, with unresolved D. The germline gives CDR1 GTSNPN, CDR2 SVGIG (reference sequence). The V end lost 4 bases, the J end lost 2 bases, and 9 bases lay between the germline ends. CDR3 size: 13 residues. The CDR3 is CAWNVGTGNTIYF. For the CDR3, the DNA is TGTGCCTGGAATGTGGGCACTGGAAACACCATATATTTT.

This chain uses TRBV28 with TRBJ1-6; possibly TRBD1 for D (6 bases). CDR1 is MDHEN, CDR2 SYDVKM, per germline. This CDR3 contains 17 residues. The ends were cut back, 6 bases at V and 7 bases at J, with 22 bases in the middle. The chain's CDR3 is CASSLRVTGQINSPLHF. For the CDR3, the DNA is TGTGCCAGCAGCCTAAGAGTTACTGGACAGATAAATTCACCCCTCCACTTT.

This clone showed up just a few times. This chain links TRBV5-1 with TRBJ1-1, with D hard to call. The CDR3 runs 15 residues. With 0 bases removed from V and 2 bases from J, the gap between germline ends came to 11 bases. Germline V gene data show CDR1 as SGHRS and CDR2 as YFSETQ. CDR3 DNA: TGCGCCAGCAGCTTGGCGGTAACCCAAAACACTGAAGCTTTCTTT. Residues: CASSLAVTQNTEAFF.

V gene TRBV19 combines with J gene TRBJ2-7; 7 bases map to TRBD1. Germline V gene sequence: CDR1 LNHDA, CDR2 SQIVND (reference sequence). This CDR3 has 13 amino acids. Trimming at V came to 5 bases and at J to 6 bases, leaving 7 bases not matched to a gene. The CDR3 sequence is CASSRDRLGEQYF. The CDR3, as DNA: TGTGCCAGTAGTCGGGACAGATTGGGCGAGCAGTACTTC.

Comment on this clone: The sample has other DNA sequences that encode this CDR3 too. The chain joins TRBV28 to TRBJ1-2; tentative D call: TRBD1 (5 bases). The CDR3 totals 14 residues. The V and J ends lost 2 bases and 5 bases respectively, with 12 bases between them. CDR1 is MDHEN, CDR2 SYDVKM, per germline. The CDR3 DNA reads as TGTGCCAGCAGTTTACAAGGGGCAGGGTATGGCTACACCTTC. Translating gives CASSLQGAGYGYTF.